This T cell receptor (beta chain) came from a study of CD8 T cells in Susac syndrome. Study outcomes and limitations: TCR sequencing and HLA analysis covered a relatively small number of individuals.

V trimming: 2 bases; J trimming: 2 bases; junction bases outside the gene matches: 7. The CDR3 contains 15 residues. Germline CDR1 and CDR2: SGHRS and YFSETQ. About this clonotype: Its antigen is undetermined.

RNA amounts of roughly 0.45 to 1 ug underwent reverse transcription with random hexamers. TCRdb redid the calling of the immunoSEQ multiplex PCR reads with MiXCR, one entry per CDR3 protein. The data contain just over 80,000 distinct CDR3 sequences, 85% to 95% of them singletons. This sequence originates from a human donor in good health. This chain joins TRBV5-1 and TRBJ2-7, with 7 bases fitting TRBD1. Material for sequencing was CD8+ T cells from PBMCs. This CDR3 reads CASSFGQAATYEQYF. The CDR3 DNA reads as TGCGCCAGCAGCTTTGGACAGGCGGCGACCTACGAGCAGTACTTC.